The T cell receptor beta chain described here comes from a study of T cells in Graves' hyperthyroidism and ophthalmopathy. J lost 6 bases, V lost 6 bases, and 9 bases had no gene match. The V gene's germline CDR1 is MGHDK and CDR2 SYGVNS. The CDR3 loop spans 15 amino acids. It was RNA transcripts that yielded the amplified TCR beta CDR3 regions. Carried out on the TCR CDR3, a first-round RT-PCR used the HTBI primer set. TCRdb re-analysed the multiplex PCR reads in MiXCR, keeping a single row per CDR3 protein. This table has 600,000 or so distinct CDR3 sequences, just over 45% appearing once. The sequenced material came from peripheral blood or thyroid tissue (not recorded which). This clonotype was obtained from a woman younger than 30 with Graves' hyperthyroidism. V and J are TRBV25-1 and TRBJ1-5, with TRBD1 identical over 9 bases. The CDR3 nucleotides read TGTGCCAGCAGCGTTGGGGGACAGGGCGGTCAGCCCCAGCATTTT. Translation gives CASSVGGQGGQPQHF.